This T cell receptor beta chain derives from a study of shared clonotypes between healthy human individuals. Germline V gene sequence: CDR1 LNHDA, CDR2 SQIVND (reference sequence). With 3 bases removed from V and 7 bases from J, the gap between germline ends came to 13 bases. The CDR3 contains 14 residues. Clones were read by immunoSEQ multiplex PCR, and TCRdb kept only the in-frame ones, dropping some. Found here are about 730,000 clones, 55% to 80% of them singletons; the top ten hold under 2%. The receptor was isolated from a woman in her 30s in good health. The source material was memory CD4+ T cells sorted from blood. Subset reported: CD45RA-negative fraction. The chain uses TRBV19 and TRBJ1-5; D unclear. The chain's CDR3 is CASSIAGVRQPQHF. The CDR3 bases are TGTGCCAGTAGTATCGCCGGGGTGAGGCAGCCCCAGCATTTT.